This T cell receptor beta chain stems from a study of cytomegalovirus exposure and HLA in healthy donors. The PCR employed 60 Vbeta primers together with 13 Jbeta primers. Profiled with immunoSEQ multiplex PCR; TCRdb holds only in-frame clones, not every one. The data contain about 200,000 clones, roughly 80% of them singletons. The TCR comes from a woman aged 40 to 50 in good health and CMV-seronegative. The sequencing sample was made of PBMCs.

CDR3 nucleotides: TGTGCCAGCAGCGAAACCGGGACTAGCGTTTACGAGCAGTACTTC. Translated, it gives CASSETGTSVYEQYF. V usage is TRBV9 and J usage is TRBJ2-7; 10 positions agree with TRBD2. The CDR3 is 15 residues long. With 3 bases clipped from V and 4 bases from J, the junction kept 7 bases outside the gene matches. Per germline, CDR1 SGDLS and CDR2 YYNGEE.